Each of the 31 T cell receptor beta chains below was sequenced from the same sample in a study of blood T cell repertoires in COVID-19. Only in-frame clones appear in the TCRdb table, and some are missing; sequencing was by immunoSEQ multiplex PCR. This table has over 85,000 clones, less than 85% appearing once. Sequencing was performed on peripheral blood. The source is a man older than 75 with acute or convalescent COVID-19.

The chain employs TRBV9 and TRBJ2-2; perhaps TRBD2 as D (5 bases). Per the germline V gene, CDR1 is SGDLS and CDR2 is YYNGEE. Trimming cost V 4 bases and J 4 bases, with 20 bases left between them. This CDR3 is built from 17 residues. As DNA, the CDR3 is TGTGCCAGCAGCCGGCGTGTTGTGAGGGCCAGCACCGGGGAGCTGTTTTTT. Amino acids: CASSRRVVRASTGELFF. Variable domain in full (rest from reference TRBV9 and TRBJ2-2): DSGVTQTPKHLITATGQRVTLRCSPRSGDLSVYWYQQSLDQGLQFLIQYYNGEERAKGNILERFSAQQFPDLHSELNLSSLELGDSALYFCASSRRVVRASTGELFFGEGSRLTVL.

The CDR3 reads CASSPPSREPETQYF. The CDR3 coding sequence is TGTGCCAGCTCACCACCTAGCCGCGAGCCAGAGACCCAGTACTTC. The V gene is TRBV18, the J gene TRBJ2-5; no reliable D call. The CDR3 consists of 15 residues. Germline CDR1 KGHSH, CDR2 LQKENI. The V gene lost 0 bases and the J gene lost 4 bases, with 12 bases spanning the gap.

This clone showed up just once. V is TRBV6-2 or TRBV6-3 and J is TRBJ1-1; a possible D gene is TRBD1 (5 bases). The V gene's germline CDR1 is MNHEY and CDR2 SVGEGT. CDR3 length equals 13 residues. V lost 0 bases, J lost 5 bases, and 7 bases lay in between. This CDR3 reads CASSYSGGTEAFF. The CDR3 DNA follows: TGTGCCAGCAGTTACTCCGGGGGTACTGAAGCTTTCTTT.

The CDR3 sequence is CASSIGHPSGSYEQYF. The CDR3 DNA reads as TGTGCCAGTAGTATAGGGCACCCCTCGGGGTCCTACGAGCAGTACTTC. This chain uses TRBV19 with TRBJ2-7; tentatively, D is TRBD2 (5 bases). Germline values: CDR1 LNHDA, CDR2 SQIVND (reference sequence). The V end was cut by 1 base, the J end by 1 base, with 14 bases between. The CDR3 has 16 residues.

The chain couples TRBV7-2 to TRBJ1-2; 11 nucleotides align to TRBD1. CDR1 is SGHTA, CDR2 FQGNSA, per germline. Trimming took 5 bases from V and 8 from J; bases not matched to a gene: 10. CDR3 size: 15 residues. The CDR3 protein is CASSPEGQGVRGYTF. CDR3 nucleotides: TGTGCCAGCAGCCCAGAGGGACAGGGGGTTCGGGGCTACACCTTC.

CDR3 sequence (DNA): TGTGCCAGCAGTTTACAGGACAATGAGCAGTTCTTC. It translates to CASSLQDNEQFF. V usage is TRBV11-1 and J usage is TRBJ2-1; tentatively, D is TRBD1 (5 bases). CDR3 length: 12 amino acids. Trimming left V 6 bases short and J 5 bases short, with 8 bases between. Germline lookup yields CDR1 SGHAT and CDR2 FQDESV (reference sequence).

The chain carries TRBV5-1 and TRBJ1-2; TRBD1 matches 12 bases. With 4 bases clipped from V and 4 bases from J, the junction kept 5 bases outside the gene matches. CDR1 is SGHRS, CDR2 YFSETQ, per germline. The CDR3 consists of 15 residues. CDR3 in amino acids: CASSLGTGGSYGYTF. DNA of the CDR3: TGCGCCAGCAGCCTAGGGACAGGGGGCAGCTATGGCTACACCTTC. Combining the CDR3 with reference TRBV5-1 and TRBJ1-2 gives the whole variable domain KAGVTQTPRYLIKTRGQQVTLSCSPISGHRSVSWYQQTPGQGLQFLFEYFSETQRNKGNFPGRFSGRQFSNSRSEMNVSTLELGDSALYLCASSLGTGGSYGYTFGSGTRLTVV.

V gene TRBV11-3 combines with J gene TRBJ2-5, with 7 bases lining up with TRBD1. The CDR3 length is 14 residues. The junction had 6 bases not matched to a gene; V was cut back by 5 bases and J by 3 bases. The germline V gene encodes CDR1 SGHNT and CDR2 YENEEA. The DNA of the CDR3 is TGTGCCAGCAGCACTGGGGACAGCGAAGAGACCCAGTACTTC. Protein: CASSTGDSEETQYF.

The rearrangement uses TRBV3-1 (or the pseudogene TRBV3-2) and TRBJ1-5; possible D gene TRBD1, 6 bases. The germline CDR1 and CDR2 sequences are LGHDT and YNNKEL (reference sequence). The V gene lost 5 bases and the J gene lost 3 bases, with 11 bases spanning the gap. The CDR3 spans 14 residues. This CDR3 is CASSGGQDNQPQHF. The CDR3 DNA sequence: TGTGCCAGCAGCGGGGGACAAGACAATCAGCCCCAGCATTTT.

The J gene is TRBJ2-5, the V gene TRBV5-5; a possible D gene is TRBD1 (5 bases). Germline assignment: CDR1 SGHKS and CDR2 YYEKEE (reference sequence). The CDR3 extends over 13 amino acids. Trimming removed 0 bases at V and 6 bases at J, with 9 bases between. In nucleotides, the CDR3 is TGTGCCAGCAGCTTGGGTGGGGCTCAGACCCAGTACTTC. Its translation is CASSLGGAQTQYF. Variable domain in full (rest from reference TRBV5-5 and TRBJ2-5): DAGVTQSPTHLIKTRGQQVTLRCSPISGHKSVSWYQQVLGQGPQFIFQYYEKEERGRGNFPDRFSARQFPNYSSELNVNALLLGDSALYLCASSLGGAQTQYFGPGTRLLVL.

J is TRBJ1-2 and V is TRBV10-1; 8 bases match TRBD1. V was clipped by 10 bases and J by 5 bases; unmatched bases: 21. Germline lookup yields CDR1 WNHNN and CDR2 SYGVQD (reference sequence). This CDR3 spans 17 amino acids. DNA for the CDR3: TGCGCCACGGATGGACGGGTCGGACAGGGAGTTTGGTATGGCTACACCTTC. Protein: CATDGRVGQGVWYGYTF.

The gene calls are TRBV28 and TRBJ1-5, with TRBD1 identical over 8 bases. Germline CDR1 and CDR2: MDHEN and SYDVKM. J gave up 2 bases and V 3 bases, and 12 bases lay outside the gene matches. The CDR3 runs to 18 residues. CDR3 sequence (DNA): TGTGCCAGCAGTTTTGGCCAGGGGGCGCAATTCGGCAATCAGCCCCAGCATTTT. Its protein is CASSFGQGAQFGNQPQHF.

The CDR3 DNA reads as TGTGCCAGCAGCTTATACAGGCGGGCTAGCGGGAGAGGCTGGACCGGGGAGCTGTTTTTT. The encoded protein is CASSLYRRASGRGWTGELFF. The chain has TRBV13 and TRBJ2-2; 10 nucleotides agree with TRBD2. J gave up 5 bases and V 2 bases, and 17 bases lay outside the gene matches. Germline V gene lookup returns CDR1 PRHDT and CDR2 FYEKMQ (reference sequence). The CDR3 spans 20 residues.

A few counts support this clone. The genes are TRBV27 and TRBJ2-3, with D perhaps matching TRBD2 (5 bases). Germline loops: CDR1 MNHEY, CDR2 SMNVEV (reference sequence). The CDR3 is 13 amino acids. Trimming pared 7 bases from V and 4 bases from J, leaving 12 bases between. The CDR3 bases are TGTGCCAGCACCCCGCGGGCCGCAGATACGCAGTATTTT. Translated: CASTPRAADTQYF.

CDR3: CASMLAATYEQYF. The CDR3 coding sequence is TGTGCCAGCATGCTAGCGGCTACCTACGAGCAGTACTTC. The chain couples TRBV2 to TRBJ2-7; the match to TRBD2 covers 7 bases. Losses at the gene ends were 7 bases for V and 2 bases for J; bases not matched to a gene: 5. This CDR3 is 13 amino acids long. In germline, CDR1 is SNHLY, CDR2 FYNNEI.

The chain links TRBV27 to TRBJ2-5; weak D call: TRBD1 (6 bases). Germline-derived CDR1 and CDR2 are MNHEY and SMNVEV (reference sequence). The CDR3 length is 16 residues. V lost 6 bases and J 1 base, leaving 18 bases between the germline ends. As DNA, the CDR3 is TGTGCCAGCAGCCCGAACCTCCGGGACATCCAAGAGACCCAGTACTTC. Amino acid sequence: CASSPNLRDIQETQYF.

The J gene is TRBJ2-1, the V gene TRBV7-9, with 10 bases identical to TRBD2. The CDR3 has 16 amino acids. The J segment lost 4 bases and the V segment lost 4 bases, leaving 7 bases of the junction unmatched. Germline values: CDR1 SEHNR, CDR2 FQNEAQ (reference sequence). CDR3 DNA: TGTGCCAGCAGCTCCGACGCACTAGCGGGGTACAATGAGCAGTTCTTC. Translation gives CASSSDALAGYNEQFF. Together with reference TRBV7-9 and TRBJ2-1, the CDR3 gives the full variable domain: DTGVSQNPRHKITKRGQNVTFRCDPISEHNRLYWYRQTLGQGPEFLTYFQNEAQLEKSRLLSDRFSAERPKGSFSTLEIQRTEQGDSAMYLCASSSDALAGYNEQFFGPGTRLTVL.

The genes are TRBV12-5 and TRBJ1-2; possible D gene TRBD1, 5 bases. V was cut by 4 bases and J by 5 bases, with 20 bases left in between. The germline gives CDR1 LGHNT, CDR2 FRNRAP. This CDR3 has 16 residues. The CDR3 bases are TGTGCTAGTGGTTCTCCACCCCGGGACGGGGGTTATGGCTACACCTTC. It specifies CASGSPPRDGGYGYTF. Looking up the rest from reference TRBV12-5 and TRBJ1-2 gives the full variable domain: DARVTQTPRHKVTEMGQEVTMRCQPILGHNTVFWYRQTMMQGLELLAYFRNRAPLDDSGMPKDRFSAEMPDATLATLKIQPSEPRDSAVYFCASGSPPRDGGYGYTFGSGTRLTVV.

The genes are TRBV5-8 and TRBJ1-2; no firm D call. The CDR3 is 12 amino acids. V dropped 9 bases and J dropped 3 bases, with 12 bases sitting between them. Germline CDR1 is SGHTS and CDR2 is YDEGEE. The CDR3 DNA is TGTGCCACCACGCGGACTGACTATGGCTACACCTTC. Amino acids: CATTRTDYGYTF.

The chain has TRBV24-1 and TRBJ1-2, with a weak D call TRBD1 (5 bases). V lost 0 bases and J 7 bases, leaving 11 bases between the germline ends. Germline CDR1 is KGHDR and CDR2 is SFDVKD. CDR3 length: 14 amino acids. The CDR3 sequence is CATSDLGSGAGYTF. CDR3 nucleotides: TGTGCCACCAGTGATTTGGGGAGCGGGGCTGGCTACACCTTC.

This rearrangement joins TRBV3-1 (or the pseudogene TRBV3-2) to TRBJ2-2; tentative D call: TRBD2 (6 bases). V lost 3 bases to trimming and J lost 3 bases, with 8 bases between them. The germline CDR1 and CDR2 sequences are LGHDT and YNNKEL (reference sequence). This CDR3 comprises 14 residues. The CDR3 DNA sequence: TGTGCCAGCAGCCATCGGGGGTACACCGGGGAGCTGTTTTTT. Encoded protein: CASSHRGYTGELFF.

This chain uses TRBV7-2 with TRBJ1-1, with D unclear. Germline values: CDR1 SGHTA, CDR2 FQGNSA. The V gene lost 1 base and the J gene lost 7 bases, with 7 bases spanning the gap. There are 12 residues in the CDR3. The CDR3 spells CASSLDNGEAFF. CDR3 nucleotides: TGTGCCAGCAGCTTAGATAACGGTGAAGCTTTCTTT.

V and J are TRBV27 and TRBJ2-3, with 16 bases aligning to TRBD2. Germline V gene sequence: CDR1 MNHEY, CDR2 SMNVEV (reference sequence). The V gene end was trimmed by 4 bases and the J gene end by 4 bases; junction bases not matched to a gene: 11. CDR3 length equals 19 residues. CDR3 loop: CASSSGPGLAGGRADTQYF. DNA for the CDR3: TGTGCCAGCAGTTCCGGTCCGGGACTAGCGGGAGGGCGAGCAGATACGCAGTATTTT.

The chain joins TRBV30 to TRBJ2-6; the D is unclear. V was cut by 2 bases and J by 0 bases, with 8 bases left in between. The CDR3 sequence is 15 residues long. Germline assignment: CDR1 GTSNPN and CDR2 SVGIG (reference sequence). The CDR3 region is CAWSSPSSGANVLTF. In DNA, the CDR3 is TGTGCCTGGAGTTCCCCCAGCTCTGGGGCCAACGTCCTGACTTTC.

The chain is built from TRBV27 and TRBJ1-3; perhaps TRBD1 as D (5 bases). CDR1 and CDR2 from the germline V gene are MNHEY and SMNVEV (reference sequence). V lost 5 bases and J 2 bases, leaving 16 bases between the germline ends. The CDR3 extends over 16 amino acids. CDR3 amino acids: CASSPRELLTGNTIYF. In DNA form, the CDR3 reads TGTGCCAGCAGTCCCAGGGAACTTCTCACTGGAAACACCATATATTTT.

The gene calls are TRBV4-1 and TRBJ2-7, with D perhaps TRBD1 (6 bases). V lost 0 bases to trimming and J lost 8 bases, with 11 bases between them. Germline CDR1 MGHRA, CDR2 YSYEKL. The CDR3 has 13 residues. The CDR3, as DNA: TGCGCCAGCAGCCAAGAGGGACAATACAAGCAGTACTTC. Its protein product is CASSQEGQYKQYF.

V is TRBV7-2 and J is TRBJ2-1; D ambiguous. V lost 3 bases and J 1 base, leaving 10 bases between the germline ends. Germline-derived CDR1 and CDR2 are SGHTA and FQGNSA. This CDR3 contains 15 residues. As DNA, the CDR3 is TGTGCCAGCAGCTTCTCTCCGAGGTCCTACAATGAGCAGTTCTTC. Protein product: CASSFSPRSYNEQFF.

The chain is built from TRBV27 and TRBJ2-1, with D tentatively TRBD2 (5 bases). Germline values: CDR1 MNHEY, CDR2 SMNVEV (reference sequence). V was cut by 5 bases and J by 10 bases, with 15 bases left in between. This CDR3 is 13 amino acids long. This CDR3 is CASSPPGPGEQFF. In DNA, the CDR3 is TGTGCCAGCAGTCCACCGGGCCCGGGGGAGCAGTTCTTC.

The J gene is TRBJ2-7, the V gene TRBV5-4, with no clear D. V was cut by 5 bases and J by 5 bases, with 14 bases left in between. Germline lookup yields CDR1 SGHNT and CDR2 YYREEE (reference sequence). The CDR3 loop spans 13 amino acids. The CDR3 loop reads CASRSDDIDEQYF. CDR3 coding DNA: TGTGCCAGCAGATCAGACGACATCGACGAGCAGTACTTC.

V is TRBV18 and J is TRBJ1-1; possible D gene TRBD1, 5 bases. Germline-derived CDR1 and CDR2 are KGHSH and LQKENI. The CDR3 is made up of 15 amino acids. V was cut by 1 base and J by 3 bases, with 12 bases left in between. The CDR3 nucleotides read TGTGCCAGCTCACCACGAGTCGTGACAGACACTGAAGCTTTCTTT. It encodes CASSPRVVTDTEAFF.

This clone came up a few times. This chain connects TRBV15 to TRBJ2-1; D may be TRBD2 (6 bases). Trimming stripped 3 bases from V and 4 bases from J, with 10 bases between. Germline V lookup: CDR1 LNHNV, CDR2 YYDKDF (reference sequence). CDR3 length equals 14 residues. The CDR3 here is CATSSGRGYNEQFF. In DNA, the CDR3 is TGTGCCACCAGCAGCGGGAGAGGTTACAATGAGCAGTTCTTC.